This paragraph covers one T cell receptor (beta chain) sequence. This clonotype was picked up many times. Its antigen is unknown. No clone much larger than this one lies a single base away; base qualities are absent. This entry belongs to a study of human T cells and chemical hapten exposure (dated by TCRdb to the early 2020s). About the study as a whole: For sensitization, 2% DPC in acetone was applied to a roughly 2 cm by roughly 2 cm area of upper inner arm skin. Patients additionally received weekly therapeutic DPC doses to the scalp throughout the roughly 24-week study period. Patch testing on the upper back used Finn chambers containing 0.01% DPC, with scoring done after 6 days according to International Contact Dermatitis Research Group standards. Most of the patients in the cohort were female, and the cohort covered alopecia areata with under or over 50% scalp involvement, alopecia totalis and alopecia universalis. Libraries were combined into a pool for sequencing, and differences in TCR yield between samples came mainly from small differences in library volumes within the pool. Peripheral blood TCR repertoire changes were tracked in vivo in alopecia patients during primary and secondary sensitization to the hapten diphenylcyclopropenone (DPC). Blood samples were taken from patients before sensitization (week 0) and then at 2, 6 and about 24 weeks after DPC sensitization. Blood for TCR sequencing was provided by twenty-nine alopecia patients at one to four time points (pre-sensitization, 2, 6 and 24 weeks).

Study-level results and caveats: The number of TCRs above 1 in 1000 frequency did not change with DPC sensitization; there was no evidence of global repertoire structure alterations. After repeated subsampling, the strength of the expansion versus patch-test correlation and the threshold at which it became significant changed. Compared with pre-sensitization or healthy control sets, expanded TCRs formed significantly more large CDR3 similarity clusters, which is consistent with antigen-driven responses. Because every patient had alopecia, a presumed autoimmune disease, the patients' immune response might differ from that of healthy individuals. Patch test score correlated positively with the number of PT1 expanded TCRs, reaching significance at thresholds 8, 16 and 32 but not at 4.

Libraries were prepared through RACE. Sequencing took place on a NextSeq 500. Library preparation attached unique molecular identifiers to individual cDNA molecules for quantitative, reproducible TCR counting. For every blood RNA sample, sequencing covered both the TCR alpha and TCR beta chains. Turning to the authors' computational methods: Samples had a median of roughly 99,000 TCRs, with a range from about 20,000 to 690,600. V, J and CDR3 annotation of the TCR reads was carried out using the Decombinator software suite. Every sample was subsampled to the same number of TCRs (28,000) for the PS versus PT1 abundance plots. Expanded TCRs were defined as absent before sensitization and observed at least eight times at the 2-week time point. The public reads were run again by TCRdb, first through fastp at Q25 and then through MiXCR, and only productive beta chains were kept. Merged by CDR3 protein, the rows form single entries marked with the most common genes and DNA. These V and J calls derive from TCRdb rather than the authors' analysis. Within this sample are more than 110,000 distinct CDR3 sequences, with roughly 12% of them counted one time only. The top ten clones comprise 1.3% to 1.5% of the sample.

The sample's time point, from its label and the paper: patch test 2, 6 weeks after DPC sensitization. The treatment or condition label here, explained by the study, means: therapeutic diphenylcyclopropenone sensitization with weekly scalp DPC. Blood at each patch-test visit was drawn before the patch test was applied. To be eligible, patients had to be aged 18 to 70, diagnosed with alopecia and judged suitable for DPC therapy, while pregnant patients were excluded. Total RNA was extracted from unfractionated whole blood collected in Tempus Blood RNA tubes. CDR1 and CDR2 are read off the germline V gene as SGHRS and YFSETQ. Its CDR3 holds 15 amino acids, cysteine through phenylalanine. The sequence is cut down to CDR3 DNA, 45 bases in frame from base 1. Trimming takes 4 bases off V and 5 bases off J; junction bases not matched to a gene: 4.

The specimen was whole blood, collected in connection with sensitization to the hapten diphenylcyclopropenone (DPC). The sequence came from a woman between 45 and 60 years old with alopecia areata. Some clones in this sample may be carry-over from other donors' samples. The chain is encoded by TRBV5-1 joined to TRBJ1-4; a stretch of 11 junction bases matches TRBD1. The CDR3 in this case is CASSPGDRGNEKLFF. The bases read TGCGCCAGCAGCCCAGGGGACAGGGGGAATGAAAAACTGTTTTTT.